The subject of this entry is one TCR beta chain. Its target is not known. Germline values: CDR1 SEHNR, CDR2 FQNEAQ (reference sequence). The CDR3 is 16 amino acids. The sample originates from a study of T cells expressing NK-cell markers. Overall study findings and caveats: Researchers report these clonotypes also headed the CD3+CD56-NKG2C+ fraction in a handful of donors.

TCRdb re-called the 5' RACE reads; one entry per CDR3 protein, DNA not given. Recorded for this sample: about 400,000 distinct CDR3 sequences. The receptor comes from a woman aged 50 to 60 in good health. Specimen: blood T cells: a sorted CD56 or NKG2C T cell subset, CD4+ or CD8+ T cells, or bulk PBMC T cells (not recorded which). The chain joins TRBV7-9 to TRBJ2-5; TCRdb's D call, TRBD1, is unchecked because there is no DNA. The CDR3 sequence: CASSGEGRPGEETQYF.